The entry below describes one T cell receptor (beta chain). Its target is not known. The data stem from a study of vaccination and CD4 T cells after COVID-19. Indicated treatment: roughly ten-day PBMC culture with coronavirus spike peptide pools or control peptides (ViraFEST assay). Expanded clonotypes were found by TCR sequencing after peptide-pool stimulation (ViraFEST). The Oncomine TCR Beta short-read assay generated sequence data from the DNA of cultured CD4+ T cells. TCRdb re-called the PCR reads through MiXCR, storing one row per CDR3 protein. Of fewer than 20,000 distinct CDR3 sequences in the sample, roughly 52% were seen once. With 5 bases clipped from V and 0 bases from J, the junction kept 9 bases outside the gene matches. The CDR3 is 16 residues long. Per the germline V gene, CDR1 is DFQATT and CDR2 is SNEGSKA (reference sequence).

The sequenced sample was CD4+ T cells from blood, cultured in vitro, obtained before SARS-CoV-2 vaccination. This sequence was found in a human donor who had recovered from COVID-19. The chain uses TRBV20-1 and TRBJ1-2; TRBD1 agrees at 10 bases. CDR3 in DNA: TGCAGTGCTCGACCGAGGACAGGGGGGGCTAACTATGGCTACACCTTC. This translates into CSARPRTGGANYGYTF.